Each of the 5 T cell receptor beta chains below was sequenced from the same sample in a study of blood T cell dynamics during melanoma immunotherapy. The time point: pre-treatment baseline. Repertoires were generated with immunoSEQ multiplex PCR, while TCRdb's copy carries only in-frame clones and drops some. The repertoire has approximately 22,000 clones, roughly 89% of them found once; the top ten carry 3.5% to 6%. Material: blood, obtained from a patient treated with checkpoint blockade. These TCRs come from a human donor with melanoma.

The CDR3 sequence is CASSPRDRALYEQYF. For the CDR3, the DNA is TGTGCCAGCAGTCCCCGGGACAGGGCGCTTTACGAGCAGTACTTC. The chain has TRBV25-1 and TRBJ2-7; 9 bases align to TRBD1. The length of the CDR3 is 15 residues. Trimming at V came to 5 bases and at J to 4 bases, leaving 9 bases not matched to a gene. Per the germline V gene, CDR1 is MGHDK and CDR2 is SYGVNS.

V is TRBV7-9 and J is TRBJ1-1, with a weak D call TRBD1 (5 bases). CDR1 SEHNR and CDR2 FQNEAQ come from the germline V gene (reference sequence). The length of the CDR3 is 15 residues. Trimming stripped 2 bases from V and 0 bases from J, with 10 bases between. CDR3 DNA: TGTGCCAGCAGCTTAAGTGACAGTTTGAACACTGAAGCTTTCTTT. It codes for CASSLSDSLNTEAFF.

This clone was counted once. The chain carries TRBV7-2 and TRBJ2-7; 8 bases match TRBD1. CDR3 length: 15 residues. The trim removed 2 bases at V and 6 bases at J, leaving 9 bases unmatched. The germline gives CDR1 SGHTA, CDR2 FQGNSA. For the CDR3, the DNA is TGTGCCAGCAGCTTAACGCGACAGGGGTTAGGCGAGCAGTACTTC. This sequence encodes CASSLTRQGLGEQYF.

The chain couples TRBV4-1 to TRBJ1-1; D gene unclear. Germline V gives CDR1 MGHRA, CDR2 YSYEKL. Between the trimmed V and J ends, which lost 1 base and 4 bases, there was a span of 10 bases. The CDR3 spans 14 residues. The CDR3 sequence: CASSQVAGPTEAFF. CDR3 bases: TGCGCCAGCAGCCAAGTGGCAGGCCCCACTGAAGCTTTCTTT.

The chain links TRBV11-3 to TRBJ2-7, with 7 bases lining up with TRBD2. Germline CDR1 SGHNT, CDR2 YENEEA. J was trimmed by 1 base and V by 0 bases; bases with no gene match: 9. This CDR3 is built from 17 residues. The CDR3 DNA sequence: TGTGCCAGCAGCTTAGAAATTTCTAGCGGATTTTCCTACGAGCAGTACTTC. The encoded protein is CASSLEISSGFSYEQYF.